Listed below are T cell receptor beta chains from one sample, sequenced in a study of shared clonotypes between healthy human individuals. Profiling relied on immunoSEQ multiplex PCR, and the TCRdb table lists in-frame clones only, not all of them. The data contain over a million clones, approximately 98.5% of them seen just once; the ten biggest clones take up roughly 0.36%. Sequences were obtained from naive CD4+ T cells sorted from blood. These TCRs come from a man aged 25 to 40 in good health. The CDR3 runs from the conserved cysteine through the conserved F or W. Each record gives: D gene, clone size, J gene, V gene, CDR3 DNA, CDR3 protein. The D gene is left open where the match is weak. The listing skips clone size in some rows; elsewhere it reads once, few, many or a size class.

TRBD2 | NA | TRBJ2-1 | TRBV2 | TGTGCCAGCAGTGGACTAGCGGGAGGGTATGAGCAGTTCTTC | CASSGLAGGYEQFF
TRBD2 | once | TRBJ2-3 | TRBV27 | TGTGCCAGCAGTCCAACTAGCGGGTACACAGATACGCAGTATTTT | CASSPTSGYTDTQYF
TRBD2 | NA | TRBJ2-7 | TRBV18 | TGTGCCAGCTCACGGTCGGCGGGAGGGCCTATCCACGAGCAGTACTTC | CASSRSAGGPIHEQYF
NA | NA | TRBJ1-5 | TRBV10-2 | TGCGCCAGCAGTGAGTTCCGAGATTCTCGGAGTAGCAATCAGCCCCAGCATTTT | CASSEFRDSRSSNQPQHF
TRBD1 | once | TRBJ1-1 | TRBV27 | TGTGCCAGCAGTTTATGGACAGGAGCCAACACTGAAGCTTTCTTT | CASSLWTGANTEAFF
NA | NA | TRBJ1-1 | TRBV29-1 | TGCAGCGTTGAAGTGATGGTGAACACTGAAGCTTTCTTT | CSVEVMVNTEAFF
NA | NA | TRBJ1-1 | TRBV9 | TGTGCCAGCAGCGTAGTGGACACTGAAGCTTTCTTT | CASSVVDTEAFF
TRBD2 | NA | TRBJ2-5 | TRBV7-9 | TGTGCCAGCAGCCCGGGGACTAGCGCCATCCCCGGGGAGACCCAGTACTTC | CASSPGTSAIPGETQYF
NA | NA | TRBJ1-3 | TRBV9 | TGTGCCAGCAGCGTAGCCGCGTGGCAGGCCGGAAACACCATATATTTT | CASSVAAWQAGNTIYF
NA | NA | TRBJ2-6 | TRBV19 | TGTGCCAGCCAGACCCACTCTGGGGCCAACGTCCTGACTTTC | CASQTHSGANVLTF
NA | NA | TRBJ1-2 | TRBV28 | TGTGCCAGCAGTTTAAGGCTCTATGGCTACACCTTC | CASSLRLYGYTF
NA | NA | TRBJ2-7 | TRBV20-1 | TGCAGTGCTGGCGGGCACTACGAGCAGTACTTC | CSAGGHYEQYF
TRBD2 | NA | TRBJ2-7 | TRBV25-1 | TGTGCCAGCAGTGCCCCTGAGGGGACTAGCGGATACGAGCAGTACTTC | CASSAPEGTSGYEQYF
NA | NA | TRBJ2-5 | TRBV19 | TGTGCCAGTAGTACCGGGAGAAGGGAGACCCAGTACTTC | CASSTGRRETQYF
TRBD2 | NA | TRBJ2-3 | TRBV5-1 | TGCGCCAGCAGCGGTCCCCTGTCGGGAGGGAGTACAGATACGCAGTATTTT | CASSGPLSGGSTDTQYF
NA | NA | TRBJ1-5 | TRBV28 | TGTGCCAGCAGTTTGATAGACGGGAGTCAGCCCCAGCATTTT | CASSLIDGSQPQHF
TRBD2 | NA | TRBJ2-2 | TRBV11-2 | TGTGCCAGCAGCTTGAGCGGGAGCGGCACCGGGGAGCTGTTTTTT | CASSLSGSGTGELFF
NA | NA | TRBJ1-4 | TRBV27 | TGTGCCAGCAGTTGGGGTCGGCAGGTTGATGAAAAACTGTTTTTT | CASSWGRQVDEKLFF
NA | NA | TRBJ2-7 | TRBV5-6 | TGTGCCAGCAGCTTGGCTCTAGGGGCCACCTACGAGCAGTACTTC | CASSLALGATYEQYF
NA | NA | TRBJ1-3 | TRBV18 | TGTGCCAGCTCACCACTCGTATCTGGGAGCTCTGGAAACACCATATATTTT | CASSPLVSGSSGNTIYF
TRBD2 | NA | TRBJ2-1 | TRBV10-3 | TGTGCCATCAGTGAGTTCGCTAGCGGGTCCTCCTACAATGAGCAGTTCTTC | CAISEFASGSSYNEQFF
NA | NA | TRBJ1-2 | TRBV30 | TGTGCCTTCGGTAGGGAGGGTGGCTACACCTTC | CAFGREGGYTF
TRBD2 | NA | TRBJ2-2 | TRBV7-2 | TGTGCCAGCAGCTTCCAAGCGGGGGCGAACACCGGGGAGCTGTTTTTT | CASSFQAGANTGELFF
TRBD1 | NA | TRBJ2-7 | TRBV9 | TGTGCCAGCAGCGTATCCGGGACAGGTATATACGAGCAGTACTTC | CASSVSGTGIYEQYF
TRBD1 | NA | TRBJ1-5 | TRBV19 | TGTGCCAGTGGAGATGACAGGGGCCGCGGTCAGCCCCAGCATTTT | CASGDDRGRGQPQHF
NA | NA | TRBJ2-1 | TRBV5-1 | TGCGCCAGCAGCTTGGGTCTGGGGGGATTTAACAATGAGCAGTTCTTC | CASSLGLGGFNNEQFF
TRBD1 | NA | TRBJ2-7 | TRBV19 | TGTGCCAGTAGTATAAGGGACAGAAACTACGAGCAGTACTTC | CASSIRDRNYEQYF